These T cell receptor beta chains were read from a single sample in a study of cytomegalovirus exposure and HLA in healthy donors. The data were produced by immunoSEQ multiplex PCR, yet TCRdb's version contains in-frame clones alone and is incomplete. The table has 45,000 to 70,000 clones, approximately 93% seen once. Sample: PBMCs. All receptors derive from a woman in her late teens or twenties in good health and CMV-seronegative. CDR3s include the opening cysteine and the closing phenylalanine or tryptophan. The D gene is left open where the match is weak. Size is omitted from some rows. Given values are once, few, many or a class for expanded clones.

few	TRBD2	TRBV11-3	TRBJ2-5	CASRKQGTSGNQETQYF	TGTGCCAGCAGAAAACAGGGGACTAGCGGAAACCAAGAGACCCAGTACTTC
few	TRBD2	TRBV15	TRBJ2-5	CATSSITSGGQETQYF	TGTGCCACCAGCAGTATTACTAGCGGGGGTCAAGAGACCCAGTACTTC
few	.	TRBV6-5	TRBJ2-2	CASSYRGGTGELFF	TGTGCCAGCAGTTACCGGGGTGGCACCGGGGAGCTGTTTTTT
.	.	TRBV19	TRBJ1-2	CASSPGGRYGYTF	TGTGCCAGTAGCCCGGGAGGGCGCTATGGCTACACCTTC
.	TRBD2	TRBV7-6	TRBJ2-3	CASSLSGLRTSTDTQYF	TGTGCCAGCAGCTTATCGGGACTAAGAACTAGCACAGATACGCAGTATTTT
.	.	TRBV10-2	TRBJ2-1	CASSAGRVGEQFF	TGCGCCAGCAGTGCCGGGAGAGTGGGAGAGCAGTTCTTC
few	TRBD2	TRBV2	TRBJ2-1	CASSQGLAGGNEQFF	TGTGCCAGCAGTCAGGGACTAGCGGGAGGCAATGAGCAGTTCTTC
.	TRBD2	TRBV15	TRBJ2-1	CATSRDRGAGGYNEQFF	TGTGCCACCAGCAGAGATCGGGGAGCGGGGGGATACAATGAGCAGTTCTTC
.	TRBD2	TRBV5-1	TRBJ2-3	CASSLSLAGAPTDTQYF	TGCGCCAGCAGCTTGTCGCTAGCGGGGGCCCCCACAGATACGCAGTATTTT
.	TRBD1	TRBV7-2	TRBJ1-4	CASSSRTGGKLFF	TGTGCCAGCAGCTCGAGGACAGGCGGAAAACTGTTTTTT
.	TRBD2	TRBV7-2	TRBJ2-1	CASSFTSGAGEQFF	TGTGCCAGCAGCTTTACTAGCGGGGCAGGGGAGCAGTTCTTC
few	.	TRBV18	TRBJ1-1	CASSQGMNTEAFF	TGTGCCAGCTCACAGGGGATGAACACTGAAGCTTTCTTT
.	TRBD1	TRBV2	TRBJ1-2	CASSPDRVGYTF	TGTGCCAGCAGTCCAGACAGGGTGGGCTACACCTTC
.	.	TRBV5-1	TRBJ2-1	CASSSGWGQGRYNEQFF	TGCGCCAGCAGCTCTGGTTGGGGGCAGGGAAGATACAATGAGCAGTTCTTC
.	.	TRBV7-2	TRBJ2-5	CASSFMAASVQETQYF	TGTGCCAGCAGCTTCATGGCTGCATCAGTACAAGAGACCCAGTACTTC
.	TRBD2	TRBV6-5	TRBJ2-1	CASSRGLGQNEQFF	TGTGCCAGCAGTCGCGGACTAGGCCAAAATGAGCAGTTCTTC
.	TRBD2	TRBV19	TRBJ2-3	CASRFSGGFTDTQYF	TGTGCCAGCCGCTTTAGCGGGGGTTTCACAGATACGCAGTATTTT
.	.	TRBV6-5	TRBJ1-2	CASSYPRSPYGYTF	TGTGCCAGCAGTTACCCGCGTAGCCCCTATGGCTACACCTTC
once	TRBD1	TRBV20-1	TRBJ2-1	CSAWTGQEQFF	TGCAGTGCTTGGACAGGGCAAGAGCAGTTCTTC
.	.	TRBV23-1	TRBJ1-5	CASSPQGVGNQPQHF	TGCGCCAGCAGTCCACAGGGTGTGGGCAATCAGCCCCAGCATTTT
few	TRBD1	TRBV2	TRBJ1-2	CASRGTAFYGYTF	TGTGCCAGCAGGGGGACAGCGTTCTATGGCTACACCTTC
.	TRBD1	TRBV27	TRBJ2-7	CASSTGTGIYEQYF	TGTGCCAGCTCAACCGGGACAGGGATCTACGAGCAGTACTTC
.	.	TRBV19	TRBJ1-2	CASSISTRQGGGYTF	TGTGCCAGTAGTATAAGTACTCGGCAGGGTGGTGGCTACACCTTC
.	.	TRBV7-9	TRBJ1-1	CASRLPADTEAFF	TGTGCCAGCAGACTTCCTGCGGACACTGAAGCTTTCTTT
.	.	TRBV6-5	TRBJ2-7	CASSYQAGVTYEQYF	TGTGCCAGCAGTTACCAGGCAGGGGTTACCTACGAGCAGTACTTC
.	.	TRBV6-5	TRBJ2-1	CASSERVNNEQFF	TGTGCCAGCTCGGAGCGGGTGAACAATGAGCAGTTCTTC
.	TRBD1	TRBV18	TRBJ1-1	CASSPAGQGLSEAFF	TGTGCCAGCTCCCCAGCGGGACAGGGACTCTCTGAAGCTTTCTTT
.	TRBD1	TRBV11-3	TRBJ1-1	CASSLGGTVSTEAFF	TGTGCCAGCAGCTTAGGTGGGACAGTAAGCACTGAAGCTTTCTTT
.	TRBD2	TRBV9	TRBJ2-3	CASSGGTRLDTQYF	TGTGCCAGCAGCGGGGGGACTAGATTGGATACGCAGTATTTT
.	TRBD1	TRBV5-4	TRBJ1-2	CASSRTGEGWGYTF	TGTGCCAGCAGCCGGACAGGGGAAGGTTGGGGCTACACCTTC
.	.	TRBV7-9	TRBJ2-1	CASSLVGGESYNEQFF	TGTGCCAGCAGCTTAGTAGGGGGGGAATCCTACAATGAGCAGTTCTTC
.	.	TRBV4-3	TRBJ1-2	CASSHGTTPGYTF	TGCGCCAGCAGCCACGGGACAACGCCTGGCTACACCTTC
.	.	TRBV10-1	TRBJ1-1	CASSETGAEAFF	TGCGCCAGCAGTGAGACCGGAGCTGAAGCTTTCTTT
.	.	TRBV19	TRBJ2-5	CASSIDPNLRLAQYF	TGTGCCAGTAGTATAGATCCTAATCTTCGGTTGGCCCAGTACTTC
.	.	TRBV9	TRBJ2-2	CASSLTGVIITGELFF	TGTGCCAGCAGCCTAACGGGGGTGATAATCACCGGGGAGCTGTTTTTT
once	.	TRBV9	TRBJ1-1	CASSPPTKGGQAFF	TGTGCCAGCAGCCCCCCCACCAAAGGGGGACAAGCTTTCTTT
few	.	TRBV21-1	TRBJ1-1	CASPMGGCTEAFF	TGTGCCAGCCCGATGGGGGGATGCACTGAAGCTTTCTTT
.	.	TRBV5-1	TRBJ2-1	CASTSGPSSYNEQFF	TGCGCCAGCACCAGCGGGCCCAGCTCCTACAATGAGCAGTTCTTC